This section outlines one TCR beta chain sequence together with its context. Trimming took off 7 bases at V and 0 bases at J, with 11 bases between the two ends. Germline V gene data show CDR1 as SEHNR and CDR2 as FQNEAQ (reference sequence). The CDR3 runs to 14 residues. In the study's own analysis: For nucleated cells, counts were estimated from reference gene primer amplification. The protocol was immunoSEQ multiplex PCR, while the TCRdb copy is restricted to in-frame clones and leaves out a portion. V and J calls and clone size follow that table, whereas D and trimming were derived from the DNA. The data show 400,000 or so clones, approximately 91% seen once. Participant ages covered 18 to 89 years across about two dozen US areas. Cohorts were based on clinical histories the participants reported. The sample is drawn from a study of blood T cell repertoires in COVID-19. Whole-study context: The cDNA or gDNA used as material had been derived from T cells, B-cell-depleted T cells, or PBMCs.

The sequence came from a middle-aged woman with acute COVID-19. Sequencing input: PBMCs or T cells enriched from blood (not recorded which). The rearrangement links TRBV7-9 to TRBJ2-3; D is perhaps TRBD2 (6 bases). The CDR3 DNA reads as TGTGCCAGCACCGAGGGGACTAGCACAGATACGCAGTATTTT. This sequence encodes CASTEGTSTDTQYF.